This is a list of T cell receptor beta chains from one sample in a study of cytomegalovirus exposure and HLA in healthy donors. The data were produced by immunoSEQ multiplex PCR, yet TCRdb's version contains in-frame clones alone and is incomplete. The table records some 150,000 clones, 82% of them present only once. Sequencing was carried out using PBMCs. These receptor sequences come from a woman aged 45-59 years in good health and CMV-seropositive. Both conserved end residues are part of each CDR3. A D gene is named only where the DNA matches it firmly. Size tells how often a clone was seen (once, few, many) or the class of an expanded clone, and some rows leave it out.

D gene	clone size	J gene	V gene	CDR3 protein	CDR3 DNA
TRBD2	NA	TRBJ2-7	TRBV13	CASAVSGTSQYEQYF	TGTGCCAGCGCCGTCTCCGGGACTAGTCAGTACGAGCAGTACTTC
TRBD1	NA	TRBJ1-5	TRBV7-8	CASSFDRGSNQPQHF	TGTGCCAGCAGCTTCGACAGGGGTAGCAATCAGCCCCAGCATTTT
TRBD1	NA	TRBJ1-2	TRBV27	CASSLYYGQGGGYGYTF	TGTGCCAGCAGTTTATACTATGGACAGGGGGGTGGTTATGGCTACACCTTC
TRBD1	NA	TRBJ1-5	TRBV7-9	CASSAGGQPQHF	TGTGCCAGCAGCGCAGGGGGTCAGCCCCAGCATTTT
NA	NA	TRBJ1-3	TRBV30	CAWDERSGNTIYF	TGTGCCTGGGACGAGAGGTCTGGAAACACCATATATTTT
TRBD1	NA	TRBJ2-3	TRBV27	CASSLAGQGRDTQYF	TGTGCCAGCAGTTTAGCGGGACAGGGGAGGGATACGCAGTATTTT
NA	NA	TRBJ1-2	TRBV6-5	CASSYAGDGYTF	TGTGCCAGCAGTTATGCGGGCGATGGCTACACCTTC
NA	few	TRBJ1-2	TRBV6-5	CASSPNSRHGYTF	TGTGCCAGCAGCCCAAACAGCCGCCATGGCTACACCTTC
NA	once	TRBJ2-5	TRBV5-1	CASSLDPGSGTQYF	TGCGCCAGCAGCTTGGATCCAGGGTCGGGGACCCAGTACTTC
TRBD2	NA	TRBJ2-1	TRBV11-2	CASSLRLAGNEQFF	TGTGCCAGCAGCTTGCGGCTAGCGGGGAATGAGCAGTTCTTC
NA	NA	TRBJ1-5	TRBV2	CASSAGRASNQPQHF	TGTGCCAGCAGTGCCGGCAGGGCTAGCAATCAGCCCCAGCATTTT
NA	NA	TRBJ2-1	TRBV18	CASSPRRDRGYNEQFF	TGTGCCAGCTCACCACGTAGAGATCGGGGGTACAATGAGCAGTTCTTC
TRBD1	NA	TRBJ2-2	TRBV2	CASSAEGGQRTGELFF	TGTGCCAGCAGTGCCGAAGGGGGACAGAGAACCGGGGAGCTGTTTTTT
NA	NA	TRBJ2-7	TRBV6-6	CASSSKQVNYEQYF	TGTGCCAGCAGTTCCAAACAGGTCAACTACGAGCAGTACTTC
TRBD1	NA	TRBJ1-6	TRBV4-1	CASTQAGGGSPLHF	TGCGCCTCAACTCAGGCAGGGGGCGGTTCACCCCTCCACTTT
NA	NA	TRBJ2-3	TRBV29-1	CSVGKGGSDTQYF	TGCAGCGTTGGTAAAGGCGGCTCAGATACGCAGTATTTT
NA	NA	TRBJ1-2	TRBV14	CASSQVGGMFGYTF	TGTGCCAGCAGCCAAGTAGGCGGGATGTTTGGCTACACCTTC
TRBD1	few	TRBJ2-7	TRBV27	CASSLDRVQQYF	TGTGCCAGCAGTTTAGACAGGGTACAGCAGTACTTC
TRBD1	NA	TRBJ1-6	TRBV27	CASSLGTGGSPLHF	TGTGCCAGCAGTTTGGGGACAGGGGGTTCACCCCTCCACTTT
NA	few	TRBJ1-1	TRBV10-3	CATASGAGDTEAFF	TGTGCCACCGCTTCAGGGGCGGGAGACACTGAAGCTTTCTTT
NA	NA	TRBJ2-2	TRBV4-2	CASSQAGRVDTGELFF	TGTGCCAGCAGCCAAGCGGGCAGGGTAGACACCGGGGAGCTGTTTTTT
NA	once	TRBJ1-1	TRBV7-8	CASSLRGNTEAFF	TGTGCCAGCAGCTTAAGGGGGAACACTGAAGCTTTCTTT
TRBD1	NA	TRBJ1-6	TRBV10-3	CAISYQTGDNSPLHF	TGTGCCATCAGTTATCAGACAGGGGACAATTCACCCCTCCACTTT
NA	NA	TRBJ2-7	TRBV10-1	CASSEPAGAGDEQYF	TGCGCCAGCAGTGAGCCCGCGGGGGCAGGAGACGAGCAGTACTTC
NA	NA	TRBJ2-2	TRBV5-1	CASSFSGTGELFF	TGCGCCAGCAGCTTTAGTGGTACCGGGGAGCTGTTTTTT
NA	NA	TRBJ2-5	TRBV7-9	CASSPRTEQETQYF	TGTGCCAGCAGCCCCAGGACAGAACAAGAGACCCAGTACTTC
TRBD2	NA	TRBJ2-3	TRBV11-2	CASSLDGLGSSGGNTDTQYF	TGTGCCAGCAGCTTAGATGGACTGGGGTCTAGCGGGGGGAACACAGATACGCAGTATTTT
NA	few	TRBJ1-1	TRBV11-2	CASSLGGNTEAFF	TGTGCCAGCAGCTTAGGCGGGAACACTGAAGCTTTCTTT
TRBD2	few	TRBJ2-3	TRBV5-1	CASSLASGGLTSTDTQYF	TGCGCCAGCAGCTTGGCCTCGGGGGGACTCACTAGCACAGATACGCAGTATTTT
NA	NA	TRBJ1-2	TRBV9	CASSADYRANYGYTF	TGTGCCAGCAGCGCAGACTACAGGGCTAACTATGGCTACACCTTC
TRBD2	NA	TRBJ2-3	TRBV7-2	CASSPRPSGGSSTDTQYF	TGTGCCAGCAGCCCTCGTCCTAGCGGGGGGAGTAGCACAGATACGCAGTATTTT
NA	NA	TRBJ2-7	TRBV10-3	CAISEPNEQYF	TGTGCCATCAGTGAGCCTAACGAGCAGTACTTC
TRBD2	NA	TRBJ2-5	TRBV7-2	CASSLGGRETQYF	TGTGCCAGCAGCTTAGGCGGGAGGGAGACCCAGTACTTC
NA	NA	TRBJ1-1	TRBV5-1	CASSLSGSDTEAFF	TGCGCCAGCAGCTTATCGGGGAGCGACACTGAAGCTTTCTTT
TRBD1	NA	TRBJ2-1	TRBV13	CASSPSGTGFSYNEQFF	TGTGCCAGCAGCCCCTCCGGGACAGGTTTCTCCTACAATGAGCAGTTCTTC
NA	NA	TRBJ2-7	TRBV6-5	CASSSSGYEQYF	TGTGCCAGCAGTTCGTCGGGGTACGAGCAGTACTTC
NA	NA	TRBJ1-4	TRBV6-1	CASGRIREKLFF	TGTGCCAGCGGAAGAATCAGGGAAAAACTGTTTTTT
NA	NA	TRBJ2-2	TRBV30	CAWSFIGELFF	TGTGCCTGGAGTTTTATCGGGGAGCTGTTTTTT
TRBD1	few	TRBJ2-3	TRBV5-1	CASSRDRGRTDTQYF	TGCGCCAGCAGCCGGGACAGGGGGCGGACAGATACGCAGTATTTT
TRBD1	NA	TRBJ2-2	TRBV6-5	CASSYGTGATGELFF	TGTGCCAGCAGTTATGGGACAGGGGCCACCGGGGAGCTGTTTTTT
TRBD1	NA	TRBJ1-3	TRBV13	CASQTGFGNTIYF	TGTGCCAGCCAGACAGGGTTTGGAAACACCATATATTTT
NA	once	TRBJ1-2	TRBV5-1	CASSLVVGVHYGYTF	TGCGCCAGCAGCTTGGTCGTCGGGGTACACTATGGCTACACCTTC
NA	once	TRBJ1-6	TRBV7-2	CASSSKGGGRDSPLHF	TGTGCCAGCAGCTCCAAGGGGGGAGGGAGGGATTCACCCCTCCACTTT
NA	NA	TRBJ1-6	TRBV6-1	CASRDSPISPLHF	TGTGCCAGCAGGGACAGTCCGATTTCACCCCTCCACTTT
NA	NA	TRBJ2-7	TRBV19	CASSIGVGSSCEQYF	TGTGCCAGTAGTATAGGGGTTGGGAGCTCCTGCGAGCAGTACTTC
NA	NA	TRBJ1-2	TRBV29-1	CSVEAYRPANYGYTF	TGCAGCGTTGAAGCTTACAGGCCAGCTAACTATGGCTACACCTTC
NA	NA	TRBJ2-7	TRBV4-1	CASSPYHRVDEQYF	TGCGCCAGCAGCCCGTACCACAGGGTGGACGAGCAGTACTTC
TRBD1	NA	TRBJ1-2	TRBV5-1	CASSITGGDYGYTF	TGCGCCAGCAGTATAACAGGGGGAGACTATGGCTACACCTTC